The count of the clone carrying this T cell receptor (beta chain) is one. In the authors' workflow: It was from reference gene primer amplification that nucleated cell counts were estimated. Here immunoSEQ multiplex PCR was the method, and the copy in TCRdb shows in-frame clones only, minus some. That table furnishes V, J and clone size, whereas the DNA furnished D and trimming. Among some 190,000 clones listed, 70% to 90% were seen once. The source of the sample is a study of blood T cell repertoires in COVID-19. Study context: Collection of acute and convalescent COVID-19 samples took place in the United States, Italy and Spain. PBMCs, B-cell-depleted T cells, or T cells provided the cDNA or gDNA that made up the material.

Between the trimmed V and J ends, which lost 5 bases and 8 bases, there was a span of 15 bases. The CDR3 contains 13 residues. The receptor was isolated from a human donor with active or convalescent COVID-19. The donor label of this sample is uncertain. Material: peripheral blood. The gene calls are TRBV12-3 or TRBV12-4 and TRBJ1-2; D is possibly TRBD1 (5 bases). Here the CDR3 reads CASSATAGYGYTF. The CDR3 DNA follows: TGTGCCAGCAGTGCCACGGCAGGGTACGGCTACACCTTC.